Each of the 28 T cell receptor beta chains below was sequenced from the same sample in a study of shared clonotypes between healthy human individuals. Terminally differentiated effector memory CD45RA+ cells were left out of the naive CD8 fraction, which was CD45RO-negative and positively selected for CCR7. Sequencing used immunoSEQ multiplex PCR; TCRdb keeps in-frame clones, though not all of them. The sample consists of millions of clones, around 93% of them appearing once. Sample: naive CD8+ T cells from PBMCs. The receptor set was obtained from a man aged 18 to 29 in good health. Some clones in this sample may be carry-over from other donors' samples.

Here the CDR3 reads CASSGGTALAKNIQYF. The CDR3, as DNA: TGTGCCAGCAGCGGAGGGACAGCACTAGCCAAAAACATTCAGTACTTC. This chain uses TRBV9 with TRBJ2-4, with 7 bases identical to TRBD1. CDR1 and CDR2 from the germline V gene are SGDLS and YYNGEE. V lost 3 bases, J lost 0 bases, and 6 bases stayed unmatched. The CDR3 length is 16 residues.

The chain joins TRBV5-1 to TRBJ2-1; weak D call: TRBD2 (5 bases). Germline loops: CDR1 SGHRS, CDR2 YFSETQ. The CDR3 is made up of 16 amino acids. Trimming cost V 2 bases and J 0 bases, with 12 bases left between them. The CDR3 loop reads CASSLISGGSYNEQFF. Here the CDR3 DNA reads TGCGCCAGCAGCTTAATAAGCGGAGGCTCCTACAATGAGCAGTTCTTC.

This clone showed up just once. The CDR3 sequence: CASTILRNRPYNEQFF. CDR3 nucleotides: TGTGCCAGCACTATATTGAGGAATCGTCCCTACAATGAGCAGTTCTTC. V gene TRBV28 combines with J gene TRBJ2-1; D unclear. V lost 7 bases, J lost 2 bases, and 18 bases lay in between. This CDR3 has 16 residues. Germline assignment: CDR1 MDHEN and CDR2 SYDVKM.

The J gene is TRBJ1-5, the V gene TRBV29-1; TRBD1 is a possible D gene (5 bases). Trimming took 8 bases from V and 1 from J, leaving 24 bases between them. CDR1 and CDR2 from the germline V gene are SQVTM and ANQGSEA. The CDR3 consists of 17 residues. CDR3 amino acids: CSSYLWDSESSNQPQHF. DNA of the CDR3: TGCAGCTCCTATCTTTGGGACTCCGAATCGAGCAATCAGCCCCAGCATTTT.

The rearrangement uses TRBV6-5 and TRBJ1-2; the match to TRBD1 covers 7 bases. Per germline, CDR1 MNHEY and CDR2 SVGAGI. After removal of 6 bases from V and 2 bases from J, the junction contained 6 bases not matched to a gene. There are 14 residues in the CDR3. The CDR3 here is CASRVQGTNYGYTF. CDR3 DNA sequence: TGTGCCAGCAGAGTACAGGGGACCAACTATGGCTACACCTTC.

As concerns this clone: Other nucleotide sequences in the sample specify the same CDR3. The chain links TRBV7-9 to TRBJ1-1; D is unresolved. Germline assignment: CDR1 SEHNR and CDR2 FQNEAQ (reference sequence). The CDR3 covers 13 residues. V lost 5 bases to trimming and J lost 5 bases, with 12 bases between them. The CDR3 DNA is TGTGCCAGCAGCCCAACGGGTGGAACTGAAGCTTTCTTT. This codes for CASSPTGGTEAFF.

This clone was recorded only once. CDR3 sequence reads: CASGGDSDPGNTIYF. The CDR3 DNA sequence: TGTGCCAGTGGGGGGGACAGCGATCCTGGAAACACCATATATTTT. The gene calls are TRBV9 and TRBJ1-3; TRBD1 matches 7 bases. The CDR3 is made up of 15 amino acids. V was pared by 8 bases and J by 2 bases, with 10 bases of the junction left unmatched. Per germline, CDR1 SGDLS and CDR2 YYNGEE.

The V call is TRBV7-9, the J call TRBJ2-5; possible D gene TRBD2, 5 bases. V was trimmed by 8 bases and J by 5 bases, leaving 9 bases between them. The CDR3 is made up of 11 amino acids. In germline, CDR1 is SEHNR, CDR2 FQNEAQ (reference sequence). Here the CDR3 DNA reads TGTGCCAGCCCTGAGGGCGAGACCCAGTACTTC. Protein: CASPEGETQYF.

The chain is built from TRBV6-6 and TRBJ2-7; D may correspond to TRBD1 or TRBD2 (6 bases each). The CDR3 runs to 14 residues. Germline V gene data show CDR1 as MNHNY and CDR2 as SVGAGI (reference sequence). Trimming shortened V by 4 bases and J by 2 bases, and 12 bases separated the two germline ends. The CDR3 region has the DNA TGTGCCAGCAGTTGGAGGGGGACCCCCTACGAGCAGTACTTC. Translated, it gives CASSWRGTPYEQYF.

The rearrangement links TRBV5-6 to TRBJ2-7; maybe TRBD2 (5 bases). The CDR3 runs 16 residues. Trimming shortened V by 4 bases and J by 4 bases, and 21 bases separated the two germline ends. The germline gives CDR1 SGHDT, CDR2 YYEEEE. The CDR3 nucleotides read TGTGCCAGCAGCCCAGCGGACCGTAGAACTAAGTACGAGCAGTACTTC. Amino acid sequence: CASSPADRRTKYEQYF.

J is TRBJ2-1 and V is TRBV30; the match to TRBD2 covers 14 bases. The V gene end was trimmed by 0 bases and the J gene end by 8 bases; junction bases not matched to a gene: 15. CDR3 length: 19 amino acids. Looked up from germline, CDR1 is GTSNPN and CDR2 is SVGIG (reference sequence). The CDR3 DNA sequence: TGTGCCTGGAGTGTACGTTTCGGGGTGGGACTAGCGGGAGAGTATGAGCAGTTCTTC. Protein product: CAWSVRFGVGLAGEYEQFF.

The chain is built from TRBV13 and TRBJ2-2, with 7 bases fitting TRBD1. Germline CDR1 is PRHDT and CDR2 is FYEKMQ (reference sequence). V lost 1 base, J lost 5 bases, and 4 bases stayed unmatched. This CDR3 has 15 residues. This CDR3 is CASSLERGLTGELFF. CDR3 DNA sequence: TGTGCCAGCAGCTTAGAAAGGGGGCTTACCGGGGAGCTGTTTTTT.

The gene calls are TRBV7-8 and TRBJ1-5; 9 bases map to TRBD1. The CDR3 has 15 amino acids. Germline assignment: CDR1 SGHVS and CDR2 FQNEAQ. The trim removed 4 bases at V and 4 bases at J, leaving 5 bases unmatched. CDR3 bases: TGTGCCAGCAGCTCCGGGACAGGGCTAAATCAGCCCCAGCATTTT. Translation: CASSSGTGLNQPQHF.

Concerning this clone itself: This sample also contains other DNA sequences that code for the same CDR3. The chain recombines TRBV11-2 with TRBJ2-2, with D unclear. The V and J ends lost 4 bases and 3 bases respectively, with 12 bases between them. This CDR3 has 15 residues. The germline V gene has CDR1 SGHAT and CDR2 FQNNGV. The CDR3 loop is CASSSRDRDTGELFF. The CDR3 bases are TGTGCCAGCAGCTCGAGAGACCGTGACACCGGGGAGCTGTTTTTT.

The V and J genes are TRBV6-6 and TRBJ1-2; 7 bases are shared with TRBD1. This CDR3 region has 15 residues. The ends lost 2 bases at V and 5 bases at J; junction bases unmatched: 8. Germline assignment: CDR1 MNHNY and CDR2 SVGAGI (reference sequence). In DNA form, the CDR3 reads TGTGCCAGCAGTTACAGCGACAGGGTGATATATGGCTACACCTTC. This gives the protein CASSYSDRVIYGYTF.

The V gene is TRBV6-1, the J gene TRBJ1-4; D perhaps matches TRBD1 (5 bases). Germline V gives CDR1 MNHNS, CDR2 SASEGT. The V and J ends lost 6 bases and 8 bases respectively, with 19 bases between them. This CDR3 contains 15 residues. CDR3: CASSGALGREEKLFF. The CDR3 coding sequence is TGTGCCAGCAGCGGGGCCCTCGGGAGAGAAGAAAAACTGTTTTTT.

The chain has TRBV28 and TRBJ1-5; D not resolved. This CDR3 is built from 14 residues. The germline V gene encodes CDR1 MDHEN and CDR2 SYDVKM. The V end was cut by 6 bases, the J end by 4 bases, with 13 bases between. CDR3 loop: CASSLGFKNQPQHF. The CDR3, as DNA: TGTGCCAGCAGCTTAGGATTTAAAAATCAGCCCCAGCATTTT.

The V and J genes are TRBV15 and TRBJ1-2; D is unresolved. CDR3 size: 12 residues. In germline, CDR1 is LNHNV, CDR2 YYDKDF (reference sequence). Trimming pared 6 bases from V and 3 bases from J, leaving 8 bases between. CDR3 DNA: TGTGCCACCAGGGGGTTTGACTATGGCTACACCTTC. This codes for CATRGFDYGYTF.

With regard to this clone: Additional DNA sequences in this sample encode the identical CDR3. The chain is built from TRBV6-6 and TRBJ2-7, with D tentatively TRBD1 (5 bases). Trimming left V 0 bases short and J 3 bases short, with 12 bases between. Germline assignment: CDR1 MNHNY and CDR2 SVGAGI (reference sequence). The CDR3 has 15 amino acids. The CDR3 coding sequence is TGTGCCAGCAGTTACTCTGCAGGGTTAGGCTACGAGCAGTACTTC. Its protein is CASSYSAGLGYEQYF.

The gene calls are TRBV6-6 and TRBJ2-5, with TRBD1 identical over 8 bases. CDR1 MNHNY and CDR2 SVGAGI come from the germline V gene (reference sequence). Trimming cost V 5 bases and J 5 bases; bases outside gene matches: 10. The CDR3 contains 15 residues. DNA of the CDR3: TGTGCCAGCAGTGGCCTGGACAGGGTAGCGGAGACCCAGTACTTC. As protein: CASSGLDRVAETQYF.

The chain links TRBV28 to TRBJ2-7; D is ambiguous. The CDR3 runs 12 residues. The V end lost 8 bases, the J end lost 2 bases, and 10 bases lay between the germline ends. Germline values: CDR1 MDHEN, CDR2 SYDVKM. The CDR3 region is CASRNRTYEQYF. CDR3 coding DNA: TGTGCCAGCCGGAATCGGACCTACGAGCAGTACTTC.

The genes are TRBV29-1 and TRBJ2-7; D may be TRBD1 (6 bases). Germline V CDR1 and CDR2: SQVTM, ANQGSEA. V was pared by 7 bases and J by 1 base, with 11 bases between. CDR3 length equals 12 residues. The CDR3 reads CSANRDSYEQYF. DNA for the CDR3: TGCAGCGCGAACAGGGATTCCTACGAGCAGTACTTC.

This clone occurred once. The chain links TRBV13 to TRBJ1-4; no reliable D call. Trimming took 5 bases from V and 6 from J, leaving 16 bases between them. This CDR3 contains 15 residues. Per the germline V gene, CDR1 is PRHDT and CDR2 is FYEKMQ (reference sequence). The CDR3 nucleotides read TGTGCCAGCAGCCGCCGAGGGCGGAGGGATGAAAAACTGTTTTTT. Amino acid sequence: CASSRRGRRDEKLFF.

The V and J genes are TRBV7-9 and TRBJ2-7, with 8 positions matching TRBD1. The CDR3 has 15 residues. The germline gives CDR1 SEHNR, CDR2 FQNEAQ (reference sequence). Losses at the gene ends were 5 bases for V and 2 bases for J; bases not matched to a gene: 8. CDR3 sequence: CASSEKPGQAYEQYF. DNA for the CDR3: TGTGCCAGCAGCGAAAAACCGGGACAGGCCTACGAGCAGTACTTC.

The CDR3 region is CAISAPGTGNTGELFF. The DNA for the CDR3 is TGTGCCATCAGTGCTCCCGGGACAGGGAACACCGGGGAGCTGTTTTTT. This chain links TRBV10-3 with TRBJ2-2; 8 bases line up with TRBD1. CDR1 is ENHRY and CDR2 is SYGVKD in the germline V gene. V was pared by 4 bases and J by 1 base, with 5 bases of the junction left unmatched. This CDR3 contains 16 residues.

Worth noting for this clone: This likely comes from a read error, as the CDR3 has no conserved phenylalanine or tryptophan at its end. The limits of the CDR3 on the DNA are not certain, so only TCRdb's listed CDR3 is given. This chain joins TRBV7-9 and TRBJ1-1; the D segment call TRBD1 is taken from the table without a DNA check. With termini counted, the CDR3 has 10 amino acids. Germline-derived CDR1 and CDR2 are SEHNR and FQNEAQ (reference sequence). The CDR3: CASSSHGHKL.

V usage is TRBV7-9 and J usage is TRBJ1-6, with TRBD1 identical over 8 bases. CDR1 SEHNR and CDR2 FQNEAQ come from the germline V gene (reference sequence). The CDR3 consists of 11 residues. J lost 16 bases, V lost 4 bases, and 3 bases had no gene match. Here the CDR3 DNA reads TGTGCCAGCAGCTACAGGGGGGAGCTCCACTTT. Its translation: CASSYRGELHF.

The chain uses TRBV10-3 and TRBJ2-7; D tentatively reads TRBD1 or TRBD2 (6 bases each). Germline CDR1 ENHRY, CDR2 SYGVKD. V lost 3 bases, J lost 5 bases, and 29 bases lay in between. The CDR3 runs to 19 residues. The CDR3 here is CAISDPVGGGLGVYDEQYF. CDR3 nucleotides: TGTGCCATCAGTGACCCCGTTGGTGGGGGGCTTGGGGTATACGACGAGCAGTACTTC.